The source of this T cell receptor beta chain is a study of shared clonotypes between healthy human individuals. Findings of the study overall: Even with large depth, rarefaction showed that sorted-subset sequencing was incomplete.

In the case of this clone: Its specificity is unknown.

Generated by immunoSEQ multiplex PCR, the TCRdb table keeps only in-frame clones and is missing some. The sample holds more than 150,000 clones, approximately 92% seen once. The CDR3 contains 14 residues. The germline gives CDR1 SGHRS, CDR2 YFSETQ. V was pared by 6 bases and J by 1 base, with 14 bases between. The sequenced sample was naive CD4+ T cells sorted from blood. Subset indicated: CD45RA+ positively selected. The receptor was derived from a woman aged 25 to 39 in good health. The chain employs TRBV5-1 and TRBJ2-7; a possible D gene is TRBD2 (5 bases). CDR3 nucleotides: TGCGCCAGCACCGAGGGTGCGGTTTCCTACGAGCAGTACTTC. Its translation: CASTEGAVSYEQYF.